The T cell receptor (beta chain) under discussion was sequenced for a study of CD8 T cells in Susac syndrome. The multiple sclerosis controls, all treatment-naive patients, had relapsing-remitting disease that was stable or active. It was negative isolation that provided the CD8+ and CD4+ T cells, whereas TEMRA cells were enriched by FACS. RNA in amounts of roughly 0.45 to 1 ug was reverse transcribed with random hexamers. The authors amplified TCR beta CDR3 across 54 Vbeta and 13 Jbeta using immunoSEQ multiplex PCR. TCRdb re-called the immunoSEQ multiplex PCR reads through MiXCR, storing one row per CDR3 protein. The table lists under 150,000 distinct CDR3 sequences, about 95% of them singletons. Germline V gene sequence: CDR1 SGHRS, CDR2 YFSETQ. Trimming removed 4 bases at V and 4 bases at J, with 14 bases between. This CDR3 is built from 14 residues.

The chain employs TRBV5-1 and TRBJ1-2; D not resolved. The clonotype was recovered from a human donor with multiple sclerosis. The sequenced sample was CD4+ T cells from PBMCs. This CDR3 is CASSRETGIYGYTF. CDR3 coding DNA: TGCGCCAGCAGCCGGGAAACTGGAATCTATGGCTACACCTTC.